The rows below give T cell receptor beta chains drawn from one sample of a study of CD8 T cells in Susac syndrome. Each CDR3 protein is one row after TCRdb ran MiXCR on the immunoSEQ multiplex PCR reads. The sample holds around 69,000 distinct CDR3 sequences, just over 95% seen once. Sequenced sample: CD4+ T cells from PBMCs. The receptors shown here come from a human donor with multiple sclerosis. Both conserved end residues are part of each CDR3. D genes are given only for firm matches. A row's size may be missing; if present it is once, few, many or a size class.

CASSSPSRLAGGPYF	TGTGCCAGCAGCTCGCCATCCCGGCTAGCGGGGGGCCCGTACTTC	TRBJ2-7	-	TRBV5-6	TRBD2
CASSIPGQNTGELFF	TGTGCCAGTAGTATACCGGGACAAAACACCGGGGAGCTGTTTTTT	TRBJ2-2	-	TRBV19	-
CASVASSGANVLTF	TGTGCCAGCGTCGCGTCGTCTGGGGCCAACGTCCTGACTTTC	TRBJ2-6	-	TRBV28	-
CSVVPRELTGELFF	TGCAGCGTTGTGCCCAGAGAACTCACCGGGGAGCTGTTTTTT	TRBJ2-2	-	TRBV29-1	-
CAIGAGTTTDTQYF	TGTGCCATCGGGGCAGGGACAACCACAGATACGCAGTATTTT	TRBJ2-3	-	TRBV10-3	-
CASSYVAVHNEQFF	TGTGCCAGCAGTTACGTGGCAGTCCACAATGAGCAGTTCTTC	TRBJ2-1	-	TRBV6-2/TRBV6-3	-
CASSRQLSQYF	TGTGCCAGCAGCCGACAGTTATCGCAGTACTTC	TRBJ2-7	once	TRBV3-1	-
CAARSSGATGELFF	TGTGCCGCCCGATCTAGCGGGGCGACCGGGGAGCTGTTTTTT	TRBJ2-2	once	TRBV24-1	TRBD2
CSDHYLEGYTF	TGCAGCGACCACTATTTAGAAGGCTACACCTTC	TRBJ1-2	-	TRBV29-1	-
CSVEGTFTAGGTDTQYF	TGCAGCGTTGAAGGGACCTTTACTGCGGGGGGCACAGATACGCAGTATTTT	TRBJ2-3	-	TRBV29-1	TRBD2
CASSWTGTSGTNEQFF	TGTGCCAGCAGCTGGACCGGGACTAGCGGGACCAATGAGCAGTTCTTC	TRBJ2-1	-	TRBV11-3	TRBD2
CSAYLAGGQTDTQYF	TGCAGTGCTTATCTAGCGGGGGGTCAAACAGATACGCAGTATTTT	TRBJ2-3	-	TRBV20-1	TRBD2
CASSLGRRHTEAFF	TGTGCCAGCAGTCTGGGGCGGCGCCACACTGAAGCTTTCTTT	TRBJ1-1	-	TRBV27	-
CASKSTGTSDTQYF	TGTGCCAGCAAATCGACAGGGACCTCAGATACGCAGTATTTT	TRBJ2-3	-	TRBV2	TRBD1
CSARTSNQPQHF	TGCAGCGCAAGGACGAGCAATCAGCCCCAGCATTTT	TRBJ1-5	-	TRBV29-1	-
CASSRSGGRREQYF	TGTGCCAGCAGCCGTAGCGGGGGCCGGCGGGAGCAGTACTTC	TRBJ2-7	-	TRBV3-1	TRBD2
CASRGLENSPLHF	TGTGCCAGCCGTGGTTTGGAGAATTCACCCCTCCACTTT	TRBJ1-6	once	TRBV5-4	-
CASSSLRAPTDGYTF	TGTGCCAGCAGCTCCCTAAGGGCGCCAACGGATGGCTACACCTTC	TRBJ1-2	-	TRBV2	-
CASSLGTGSYEQYF	TGTGCCAGCAGCCTTGGGACAGGGAGCTACGAGCAGTACTTC	TRBJ2-7	-	TRBV7-2	TRBD1
CASSDLGRYQPQHF	TGCGCCAGCAGTGACCTCGGACGATACCAGCCCCAGCATTTT	TRBJ1-5	-	TRBV10-2	-
CSAPLTTRNIQYF	TGCAGTGCCCCTCTAACCACGCGGAACATTCAGTACTTC	TRBJ2-4	-	TRBV20-1	-
CASRDLAVRSYNEQFF	TGTGCCAGCAGGGACCTAGCGGTCCGCTCCTACAATGAGCAGTTCTTC	TRBJ2-1	-	TRBV6-2/TRBV6-3	TRBD2
CASSLDASSYNSPLHF	TGTGCCAGCAGCTTGGACGCGAGCTCCTATAATTCACCCCTCCACTTT	TRBJ1-6	-	TRBV5-4	-
CASSGNSDTQYF	TGTGCCAGCAGTGGCAATTCAGATACGCAGTATTTT	TRBJ2-3	once	TRBV2	-
CASSLEGIGNTEAFF	TGCGCCAGCAGCTTGGAAGGGATCGGGAACACTGAAGCTTTCTTT	TRBJ1-1	-	TRBV5-1	-
CASSPEQAPPTDTQYF	TGTGCCAGCAGTCCGGAACAGGCCCCCCCCACAGATACGCAGTATTTT	TRBJ2-3	-	TRBV12-3/TRBV12-4	-
CAISEGAGTTEAFF	TGTGCCATCAGTGAGGGGGCCGGGACCACTGAAGCTTTCTTT	TRBJ1-1	-	TRBV10-3	-
CASSILAAETQYF	TGCGCCAGCAGCATACTAGCCGCCGAGACCCAGTACTTC	TRBJ2-5	-	TRBV5-1	-
CATSRGGAGGYTF	TGTGCCACCAGCAGAGGAGGGGCCGGTGGCTACACCTTC	TRBJ1-2	-	TRBV15	-
CASSLPRGVNIQYF	TGTGCCAGCAGTTTACCCCGGGGGGTAAACATTCAGTACTTC	TRBJ2-4	-	TRBV28	TRBD2
CSTGLAGDEQYF	TGCAGTACGGGACTAGCGGGGGACGAGCAGTACTTC	TRBJ2-7	-	TRBV20-1	TRBD2
CASSSDGSTDTQYF	TGTGCCAGCAGCTCCGACGGCAGCACAGATACGCAGTATTTT	TRBJ2-3	once	TRBV11-3	-
CASSQRSKDTQYF	TGTGCCAGCAGCCAACGATCCAAAGATACGCAGTATTTT	TRBJ2-3	-	TRBV14	-
CSATNHLVANVVTDTQYF	TGCAGTGCTACAAACCACCTAGTGGCTAATGTGGTCACAGATACGCAGTATTTT	TRBJ2-3	-	TRBV20-1	-
CASSYSPGDRGHEQYF	TGTGCCAGCAGTTACTCTCCGGGAGACAGGGGCCACGAGCAGTACTTC	TRBJ2-7	once	TRBV6-6	TRBD1
CAWSGGNNSPLHF	TGTGCCTGGAGTGGAGGGAATAATTCACCCCTCCACTTT	TRBJ1-6	once	TRBV30	-
CASSLERPANEQFF	TGTGCCAGCAGCTTAGAGCGGCCAGCCAATGAGCAGTTCTTC	TRBJ2-1	-	TRBV5-4	-
CASSPKTGWDGYTF	TGTGCCAGCTCACCAAAGACAGGGTGGGATGGCTACACCTTC	TRBJ1-2	-	TRBV18	TRBD1
CASSHLDGRGDGYTF	TGTGCCAGCAGCCATCTGGATGGCAGAGGGGACGGCTACACCTTC	TRBJ1-2	-	TRBV3-1	-
CASSQPLVRETQYF	TGCGCCAGCAGCCAACCTCTAGTTAGAGAGACCCAGTACTTC	TRBJ2-5	-	TRBV4-1	-
CASSLAGLLAGGLVETQYF	TGTGCCAGCAGCTTAGCGGGGCTCCTAGCGGGGGGGCTAGTAGAGACCCAGTACTTC	TRBJ2-5	-	TRBV11-2	TRBD2
CSARVPGSTDTQYF	TGCAGTGCTAGAGTCCCCGGGAGCACAGATACGCAGTATTTT	TRBJ2-3	-	TRBV20-1	-
CSADPGQVGNEQFF	TGCAGTGCCGACCCGGGACAGGTCGGCAATGAGCAGTTCTTC	TRBJ2-1	-	TRBV20-1	TRBD1
CASSFEWNSPLHF	TGTGCCAGCAGCTTCGAATGGAATTCACCCCTCCACTTT	TRBJ1-6	-	TRBV7-3	-
CASSEFGTGELFF	TGTGCCAGCAGTGAATTCGGCACCGGGGAGCTGTTTTTT	TRBJ2-2	once	TRBV2	-
CASNDGTVNEKLFF	TGTGCCAGCAACGACGGGACAGTTAATGAAAAACTGTTTTTT	TRBJ1-4	-	TRBV7-9	TRBD1
CATSDKGQGQETQYF	TGTGCCACCAGTGATAAAGGACAGGGCCAAGAGACCCAGTACTTC	TRBJ2-5	-	TRBV24-1	TRBD1
CASSPTSGGTYEQYF	TGTGCCAGCAGCCCAACTAGCGGCGGGACCTACGAGCAGTACTTC	TRBJ2-7	-	TRBV12-3/TRBV12-4	TRBD2
CASSLDRGDQPQHF	TGTGCCAGCAGCTTAGACAGGGGCGATCAGCCCCAGCATTTT	TRBJ1-5	-	TRBV7-9	TRBD1
CASSQDRHGNTEAFF	TGCGCCAGCAGCCAAGATCGTCATGGGAACACTGAAGCTTTCTTT	TRBJ1-1	-	TRBV4-3	-
CASSWAAGDSSYNEQFF	TGCGCCAGCAGCTGGGCAGCGGGCGATAGCTCCTACAATGAGCAGTTCTTC	TRBJ2-1	-	TRBV5-1	-
CASSINDGETQYF	TGTGCCAGTAGTATCAATGACGGGGAGACCCAGTACTTC	TRBJ2-5	-	TRBV19	-